This T cell receptor beta chain is drawn from a study of T cell responses to AZD1222 COVID-19 vaccine. Study-level background: Pooled samples include second doses given at about 4 or 12 weeks.

Assay used: immunoSEQ multiplex PCR; TCRdb lists only in-frame clones, some missing. The sample lists around 110,000 clones; more than 85% were seen once. Remarks on this clone: Antigen unknown.

Whole-study results and caveats: Mapped onto spike, vaccine-associated CD4 TCRs spanned it and were dominant at 160-218 and 743-854.

This sample comprised peripheral blood, obtained on day 0 of AZD1222 vaccination. The sequence derives from an adult in good health.

CDR3 sequence: CASSQHVPGRLGSGNTIYF. The CDR3, as DNA: TGTGCCAGCAGCCAACACGTCCCGGGACGTTTAGGCTCTGGAAACACCATATATTTT. J is TRBJ1-3 and V is TRBV3-1 (or the pseudogene TRBV3-2), with TRBD1 as a possible D gene (5 bases). The V and J ends lost 2 bases and 0 bases respectively, with 20 bases between them. In germline, CDR1 is LGHDT, CDR2 YNNKEL (reference sequence). The CDR3 covers 19 residues.